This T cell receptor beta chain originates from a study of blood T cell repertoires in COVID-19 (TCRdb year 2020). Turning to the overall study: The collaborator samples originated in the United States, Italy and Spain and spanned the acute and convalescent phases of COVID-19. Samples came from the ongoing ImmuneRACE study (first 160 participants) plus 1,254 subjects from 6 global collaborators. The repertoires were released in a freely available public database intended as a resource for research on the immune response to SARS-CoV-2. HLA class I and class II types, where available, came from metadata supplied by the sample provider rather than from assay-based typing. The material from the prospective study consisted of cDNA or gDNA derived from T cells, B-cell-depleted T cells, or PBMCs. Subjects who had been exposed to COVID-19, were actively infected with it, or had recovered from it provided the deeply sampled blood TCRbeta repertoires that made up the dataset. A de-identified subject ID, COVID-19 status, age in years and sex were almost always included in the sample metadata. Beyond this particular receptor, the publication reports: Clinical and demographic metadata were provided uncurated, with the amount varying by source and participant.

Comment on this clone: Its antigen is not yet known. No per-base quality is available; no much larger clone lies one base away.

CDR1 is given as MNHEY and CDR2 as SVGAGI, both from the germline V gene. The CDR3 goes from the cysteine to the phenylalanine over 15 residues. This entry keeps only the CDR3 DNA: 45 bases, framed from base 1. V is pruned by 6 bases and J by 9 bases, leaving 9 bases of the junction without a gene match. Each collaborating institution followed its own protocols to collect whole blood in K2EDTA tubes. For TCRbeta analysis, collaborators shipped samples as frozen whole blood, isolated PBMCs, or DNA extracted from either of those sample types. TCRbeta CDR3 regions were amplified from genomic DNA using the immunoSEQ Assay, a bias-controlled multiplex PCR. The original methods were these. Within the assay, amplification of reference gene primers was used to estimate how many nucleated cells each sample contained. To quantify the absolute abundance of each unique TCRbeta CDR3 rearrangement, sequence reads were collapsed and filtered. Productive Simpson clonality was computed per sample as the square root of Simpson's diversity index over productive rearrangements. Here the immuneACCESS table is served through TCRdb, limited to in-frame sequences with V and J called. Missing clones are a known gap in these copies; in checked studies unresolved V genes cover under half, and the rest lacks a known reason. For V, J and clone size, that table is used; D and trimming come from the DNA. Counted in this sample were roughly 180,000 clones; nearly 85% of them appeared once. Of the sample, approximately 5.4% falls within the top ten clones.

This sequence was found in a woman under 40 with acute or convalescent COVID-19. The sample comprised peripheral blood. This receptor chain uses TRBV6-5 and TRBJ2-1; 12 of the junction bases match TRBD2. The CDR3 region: CASRLTSGSITEQFF. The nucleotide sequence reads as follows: TGTGCCAGCAGGTTGACTAGCGGGAGTATTACTGAGCAGTTCTTC.